This paragraph covers one T cell receptor beta chain sequence. The antigen is undetermined. The sample belongs to a study of cytomegalovirus exposure and HLA in healthy donors. The V gene's germline CDR1 is SGHNT and CDR2 YENEEA. Between the trimmed V and J ends, which lost 6 bases and 6 bases, there was a span of 9 bases. The CDR3 contains 11 residues. The PCR employed 60 Vbeta primers together with 13 Jbeta primers. The data were produced by immunoSEQ multiplex PCR, yet TCRdb's version contains in-frame clones alone and is incomplete. The table records some 150,000 clones, roughly 80% of them present only once. Overall study results and limits: Per published accounts, TCR beta sequences correctly predicted the HLA-A and HLA-B alleles of most subjects. Cytomegalovirus association was listed for about 160 TCR beta chains. In a later analysis, DRB1 alleles had the most associated TCRs; HLA-C alleles the fewest.

The chain has TRBV11-3 and TRBJ2-7, with D possibly being TRBD1 (5 bases). The TCR sequence derives from a female donor in good health and CMV-seronegative. The sample consisted of PBMCs. The CDR3 spells CASRSRGEQYF. CDR3 nucleotides: TGTGCCAGCAGATCAAGGGGCGAGCAGTACTTC.